The T cell receptor beta chain described here comes from a study of T cells in tumors after PD-1 blockade. About the study: Some patients also took daily vismodegib 150 mg during anti-PD-1 treatment.

Tumor or blood genomic DNA was sequenced, with inputs of about 550 ng to 6,004 ng. With respect to this clone: Its specificity is unknown.

Deletions cut 4 bases from V and 4 bases from J, with 10 bases between. The CDR3 covers 13 residues. CDR1 LNHDA and CDR2 SQIVND come from the germline V gene (reference sequence). The study's findings and limits: Peripheral recruitment is suggested, as some novel exhausted tumor clones were in pre-treatment blood.

Profiling relied on immunoSEQ multiplex PCR, and the TCRdb table lists in-frame clones only, not all of them. The table has 15,000 or so clones, about 80% seen once. V gene TRBV19 combines with J gene TRBJ1-1; D remains unclear. The receptor's source is a human donor with basal cell carcinoma. The sample here was PBMCs, taken after anti-PD-1 treatment. CDR3 DNA: TGTGCCAGTAGTACCGAGGTTGGCACTGAAGCTTTCTTT. It codes for CASSTEVGTEAFF.